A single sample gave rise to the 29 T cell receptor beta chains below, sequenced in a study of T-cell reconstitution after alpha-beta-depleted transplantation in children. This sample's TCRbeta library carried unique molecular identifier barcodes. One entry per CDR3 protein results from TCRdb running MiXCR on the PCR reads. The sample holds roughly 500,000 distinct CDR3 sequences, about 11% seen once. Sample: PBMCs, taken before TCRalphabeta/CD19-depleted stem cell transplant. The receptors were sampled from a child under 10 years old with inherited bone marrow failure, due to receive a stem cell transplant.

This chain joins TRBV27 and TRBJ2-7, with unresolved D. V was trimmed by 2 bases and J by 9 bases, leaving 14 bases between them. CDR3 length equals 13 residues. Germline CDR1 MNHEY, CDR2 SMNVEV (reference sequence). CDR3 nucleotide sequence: TGTGCCAGCAGTTTAGGTCCTAGGTCGGGGCAGTACTTC. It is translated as CASSLGPRSGQYF.

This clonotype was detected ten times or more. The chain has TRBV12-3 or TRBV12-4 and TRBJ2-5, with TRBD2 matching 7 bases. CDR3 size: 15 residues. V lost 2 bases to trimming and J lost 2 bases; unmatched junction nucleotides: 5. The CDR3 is CASSLNLGLQETQYF. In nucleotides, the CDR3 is TGTGCCAGCAGTTTAAATCTGGGACTACAAGAGACCCAGTACTTC.

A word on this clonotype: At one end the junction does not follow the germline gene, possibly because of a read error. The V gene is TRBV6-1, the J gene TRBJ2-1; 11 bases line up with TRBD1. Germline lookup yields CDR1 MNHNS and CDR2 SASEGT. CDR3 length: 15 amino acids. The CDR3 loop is CASSSLDRGLNERFF. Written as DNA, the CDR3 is TGTGCCAGCAGCAGTCTGGACAGGGGGCTGAATGAGCGGTTCTTC.

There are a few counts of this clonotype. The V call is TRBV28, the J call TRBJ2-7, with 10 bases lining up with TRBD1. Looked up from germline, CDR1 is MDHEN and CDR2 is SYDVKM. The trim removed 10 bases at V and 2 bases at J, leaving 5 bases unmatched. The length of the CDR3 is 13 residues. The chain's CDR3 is CAITGQGTYEQYF. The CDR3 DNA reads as TGTGCCATTACGGGACAGGGGACCTACGAGCAGTACTTC.

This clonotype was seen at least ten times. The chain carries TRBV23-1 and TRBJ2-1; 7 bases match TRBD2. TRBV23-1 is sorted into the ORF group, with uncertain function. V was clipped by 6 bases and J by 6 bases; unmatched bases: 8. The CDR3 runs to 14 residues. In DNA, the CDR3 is TGCGCCAGCAGCGGGTCGGGAGGCCTCAATGAGCAGTTCTTC. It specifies CASSGSGGLNEQFF.

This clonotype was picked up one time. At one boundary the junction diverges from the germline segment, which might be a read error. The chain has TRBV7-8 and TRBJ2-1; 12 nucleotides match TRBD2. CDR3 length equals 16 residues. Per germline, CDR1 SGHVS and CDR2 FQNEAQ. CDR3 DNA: TGTGCCAGCAGCTTAGGGACTAGCGGGAACGGGTATGACCAGTTCTTC. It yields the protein CASSLGTSGNGYDQFF.

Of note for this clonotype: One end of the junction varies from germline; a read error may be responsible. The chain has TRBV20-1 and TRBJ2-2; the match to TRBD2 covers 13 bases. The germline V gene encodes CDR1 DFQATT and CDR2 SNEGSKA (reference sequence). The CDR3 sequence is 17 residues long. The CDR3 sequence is CCARGKPGLAGTGELFF. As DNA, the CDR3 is TGCTGTGCTAGAGGGAAACCGGGACTAGCGGGAACCGGGGAGCTGTTTTTT.

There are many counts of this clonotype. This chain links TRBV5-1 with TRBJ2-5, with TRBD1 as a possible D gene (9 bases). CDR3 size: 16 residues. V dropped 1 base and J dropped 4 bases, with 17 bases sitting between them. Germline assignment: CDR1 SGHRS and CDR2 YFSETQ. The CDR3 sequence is CASSLLAGQGSETQYF. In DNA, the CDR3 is TGCGCCAGCAGCTTGTTAGCGGGACAGGGTTCAGAGACCCAGTACTTC.

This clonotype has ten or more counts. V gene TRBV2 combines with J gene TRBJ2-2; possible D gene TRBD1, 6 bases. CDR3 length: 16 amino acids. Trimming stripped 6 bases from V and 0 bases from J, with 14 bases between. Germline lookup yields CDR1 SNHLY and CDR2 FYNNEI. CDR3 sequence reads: CASRDHRVTNTGELFF. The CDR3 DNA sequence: TGTGCCAGCAGGGACCACAGGGTTACGAACACCGGGGAGCTGTTTTTT.

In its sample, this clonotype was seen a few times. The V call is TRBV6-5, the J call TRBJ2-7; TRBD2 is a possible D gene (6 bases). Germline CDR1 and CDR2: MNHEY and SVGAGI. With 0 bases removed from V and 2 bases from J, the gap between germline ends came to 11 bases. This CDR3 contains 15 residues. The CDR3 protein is CASSYSNGGAYEQYF. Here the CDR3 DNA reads TGTGCCAGCAGTTACTCGAACGGGGGAGCCTACGAGCAGTACTTC.

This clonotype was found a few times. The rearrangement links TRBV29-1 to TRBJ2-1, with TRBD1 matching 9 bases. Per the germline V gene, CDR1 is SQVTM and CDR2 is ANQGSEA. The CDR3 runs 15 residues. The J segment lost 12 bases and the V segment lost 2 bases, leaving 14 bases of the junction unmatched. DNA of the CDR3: TGCAGCGTTGAAAAGGACAGGGGTAGTCTTTTGTTGCAGTTCTTC. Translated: CSVEKDRGSLLLQFF.

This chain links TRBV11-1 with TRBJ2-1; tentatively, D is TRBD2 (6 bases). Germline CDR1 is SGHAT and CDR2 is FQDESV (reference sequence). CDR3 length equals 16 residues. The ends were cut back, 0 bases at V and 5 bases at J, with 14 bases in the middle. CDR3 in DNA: TGTGCCAGCAGCTTAGCCCCGGGACTCCACAACAATGAGCAGTTCTTC. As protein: CASSLAPGLHNNEQFF.

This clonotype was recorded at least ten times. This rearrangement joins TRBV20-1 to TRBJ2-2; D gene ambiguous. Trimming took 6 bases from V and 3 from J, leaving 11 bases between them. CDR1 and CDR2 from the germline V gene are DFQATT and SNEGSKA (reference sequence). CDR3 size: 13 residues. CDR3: CSATPHYTGELFF. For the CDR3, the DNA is TGCAGTGCCACACCACACTACACCGGGGAGCTGTTTTTT.

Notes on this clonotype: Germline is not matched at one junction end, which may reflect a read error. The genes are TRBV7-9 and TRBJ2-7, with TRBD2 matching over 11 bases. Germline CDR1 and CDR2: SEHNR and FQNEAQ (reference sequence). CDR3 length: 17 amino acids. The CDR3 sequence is CAISDSGRAPNNYEQYF. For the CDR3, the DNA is TGTGCCATCAGCGATAGCGGGAGGGCCCCTAATAACTACGAGCAGTACTTC.

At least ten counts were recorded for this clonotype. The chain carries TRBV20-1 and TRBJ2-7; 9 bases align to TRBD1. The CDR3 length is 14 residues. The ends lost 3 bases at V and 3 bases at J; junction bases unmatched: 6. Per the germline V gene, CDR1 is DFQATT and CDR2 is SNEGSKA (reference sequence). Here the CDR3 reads CSARPGDRDYEQYF. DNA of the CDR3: TGCAGTGCTAGGCCAGGGGACAGGGACTACGAGCAGTACTTC.

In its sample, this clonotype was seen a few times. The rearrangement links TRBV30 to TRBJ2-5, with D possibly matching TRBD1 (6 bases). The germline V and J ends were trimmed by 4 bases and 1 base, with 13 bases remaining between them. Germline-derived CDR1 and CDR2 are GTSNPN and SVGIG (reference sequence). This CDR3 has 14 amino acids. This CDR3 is CAWTSGTPQETQYF. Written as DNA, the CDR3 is TGTGCCTGGACCTCCGGGACACCCCAAGAGACCCAGTACTTC. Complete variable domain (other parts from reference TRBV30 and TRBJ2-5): SQTIHQWPATLVQPVGSPLSLECTVEGTSNPNLYWYRQAAGRGLQLLFYSVGIGQISSEVPQNLSASRPQDRQFILSSKKLLLSDSGFYLCAWTSGTPQETQYFGPGTRLLVL.

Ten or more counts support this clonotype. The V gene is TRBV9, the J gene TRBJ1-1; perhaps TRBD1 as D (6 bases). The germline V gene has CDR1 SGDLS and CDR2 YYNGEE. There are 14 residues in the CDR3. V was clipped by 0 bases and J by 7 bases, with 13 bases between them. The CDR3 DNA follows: TGTGCCAGCAGCGTAGGCTTGAAGGGGGGTGAAGCTTTCTTT. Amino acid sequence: CASSVGLKGGEAFF.

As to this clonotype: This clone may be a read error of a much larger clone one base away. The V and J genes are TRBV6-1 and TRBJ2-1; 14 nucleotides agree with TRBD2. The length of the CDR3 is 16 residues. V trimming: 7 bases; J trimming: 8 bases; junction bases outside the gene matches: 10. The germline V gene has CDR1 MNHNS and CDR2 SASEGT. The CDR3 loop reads CASTNNPGLAGDEQFF. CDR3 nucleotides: TGTGCCAGCACCAACAACCCGGGACTAGCGGGAGATGAGCAGTTCTTC.

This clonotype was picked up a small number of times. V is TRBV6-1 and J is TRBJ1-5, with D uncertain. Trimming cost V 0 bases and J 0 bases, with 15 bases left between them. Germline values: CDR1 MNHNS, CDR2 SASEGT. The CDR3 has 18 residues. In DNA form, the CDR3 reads TGTGCCAGCAGTGAAGCGCCGAGGTCAGCCTATAGCAATCAGCCCCAGCATTTT. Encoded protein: CASSEAPRSAYSNQPQHF.

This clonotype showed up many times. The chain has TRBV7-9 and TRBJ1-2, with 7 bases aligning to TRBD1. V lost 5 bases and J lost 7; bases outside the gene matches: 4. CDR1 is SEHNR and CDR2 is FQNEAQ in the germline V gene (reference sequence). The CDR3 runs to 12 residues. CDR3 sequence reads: CASSQNRGGYTF. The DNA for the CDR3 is TGTGCCAGCAGCCAGAACAGGGGTGGCTACACCTTC.

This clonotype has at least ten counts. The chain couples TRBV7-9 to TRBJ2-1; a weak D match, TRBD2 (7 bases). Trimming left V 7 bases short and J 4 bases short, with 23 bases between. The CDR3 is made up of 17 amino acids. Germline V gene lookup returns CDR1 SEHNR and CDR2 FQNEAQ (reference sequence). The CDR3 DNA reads TGTGCCAGCAACGAGGGGGGGAGCATGGGGGTGTACAATGAGCAGTTCTTC. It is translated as CASNEGGSMGVYNEQFF.

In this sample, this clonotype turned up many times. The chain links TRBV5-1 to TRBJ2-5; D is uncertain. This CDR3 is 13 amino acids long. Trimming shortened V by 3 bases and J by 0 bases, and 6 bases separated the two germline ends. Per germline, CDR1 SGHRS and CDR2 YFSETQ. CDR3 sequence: CASSSEYQETQYF. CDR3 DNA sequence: TGCGCCAGCAGCTCCGAGTACCAAGAGACCCAGTACTTC.

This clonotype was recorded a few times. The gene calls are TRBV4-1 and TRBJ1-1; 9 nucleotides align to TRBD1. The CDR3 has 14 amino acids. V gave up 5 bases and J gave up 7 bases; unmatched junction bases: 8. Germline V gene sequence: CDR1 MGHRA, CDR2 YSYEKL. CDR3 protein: CASSKVGTGNEAFF. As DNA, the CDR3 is TGCGCCAGCAGCAAAGTCGGGACAGGGAATGAAGCTTTCTTT.

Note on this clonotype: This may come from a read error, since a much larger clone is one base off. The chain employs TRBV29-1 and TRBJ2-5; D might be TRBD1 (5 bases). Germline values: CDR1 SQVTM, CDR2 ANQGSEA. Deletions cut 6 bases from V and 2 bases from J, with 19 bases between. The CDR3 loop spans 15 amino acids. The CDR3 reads CSVLNTGQSQETQYF. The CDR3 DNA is TGCAGCGTATTAAATACAGGCCAGTCTCAAGAGACCCAGTACTTC.

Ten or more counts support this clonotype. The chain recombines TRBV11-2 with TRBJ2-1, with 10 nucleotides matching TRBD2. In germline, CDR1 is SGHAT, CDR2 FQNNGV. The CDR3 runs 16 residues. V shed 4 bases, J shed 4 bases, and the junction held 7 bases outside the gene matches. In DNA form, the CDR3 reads TGTGCCAGCAGCTCCAGTGTACTAGCGGGATACAATGAGCAGTTCTTC. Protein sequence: CASSSSVLAGYNEQFF.

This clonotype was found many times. The CDR3 loop reads CASSLVGNLDEQFF. CDR3 nucleotide sequence: TGTGCCAGCAGCTTAGTGGGGAATTTGGATGAGCAGTTCTTC. This chain connects TRBV7-9 to TRBJ2-1, with D hard to call. The V end was cut by 1 base, the J end by 8 bases, with 12 bases between. The CDR3 is 14 residues long. Germline assignment: CDR1 SEHNR and CDR2 FQNEAQ (reference sequence).

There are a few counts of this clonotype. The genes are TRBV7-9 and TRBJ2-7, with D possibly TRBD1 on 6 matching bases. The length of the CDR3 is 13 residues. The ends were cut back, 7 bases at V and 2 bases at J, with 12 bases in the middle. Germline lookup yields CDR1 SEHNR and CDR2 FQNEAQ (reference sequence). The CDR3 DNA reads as TGTGCCAGCACCACGGACAGTACCTACGAGCAGTACTTC. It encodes CASTTDSTYEQYF.

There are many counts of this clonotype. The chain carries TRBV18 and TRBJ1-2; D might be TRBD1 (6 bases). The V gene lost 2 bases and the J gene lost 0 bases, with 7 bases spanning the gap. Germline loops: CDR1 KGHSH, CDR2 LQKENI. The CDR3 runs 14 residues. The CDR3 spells CASSPRGTNYGYTF. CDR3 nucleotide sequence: TGTGCCAGCTCACCAAGGGGGACTAACTATGGCTACACCTTC.

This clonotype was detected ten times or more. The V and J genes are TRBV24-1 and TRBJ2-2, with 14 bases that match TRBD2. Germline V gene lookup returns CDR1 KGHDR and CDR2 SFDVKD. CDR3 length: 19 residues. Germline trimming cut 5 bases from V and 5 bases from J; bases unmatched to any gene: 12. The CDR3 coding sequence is TGTGCCACCAGTGCGAAAGGGACTAGCGGGAGCTGGATAACCGGGGAGCTGTTTTTT. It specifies CATSAKGTSGSWITGELFF.